This paragraph reports one T cell receptor beta chain. The target antigen is unknown. CDR3 size: 14 residues. Germline loops: CDR1 MDHEN, CDR2 SYDVKM. Trimming stripped 5 bases from V and 8 bases from J, with 18 bases between. Investigators merged groups given second doses at roughly 4 or roughly 12 weeks. The table came from immunoSEQ multiplex PCR; TCRdb's copy has only in-frame clones and leaves some out. This repertoire shows over 75,000 clones, 75% to 90% found once; its top ten account for more than 2%. This record belongs to a study of T cell responses to AZD1222 COVID-19 vaccine. Study-level points and caveats: Clonal diversity may have been underestimated, and the donors were mostly white British, with more females than males. The breadth and depth of Spike-specific TCRs increased once two AZD1222 doses had been given.

The sample here was peripheral blood, taken 28 days after the second AZD1222 dose. The clonotype originates from an adult who received the AZD1222 COVID-19 vaccine. The chain links TRBV28 to TRBJ1-2; tentative D call: TRBD1 (6 bases). In DNA, the CDR3 is TGTGCCAGCAGTCCCCCGGACAGCATCCAGGGCTACACCTTC. It codes for CASSPPDSIQGYTF.